The next 5 T cell receptor beta chains were all read from a single sample in a study of blood T cell repertoires in COVID-19. Profiled with immunoSEQ multiplex PCR; TCRdb holds only in-frame clones, not every one. Counted here are some 58,000 clones, about nine tenths occurring once; the ten biggest clones make up about 6%. Sequenced sample: peripheral blood. The receptor source for this set is a man aged 35 to 55 with acute or convalescent COVID-19.

V is TRBV5-6 and J is TRBJ2-7, with D hard to call. Germline values: CDR1 SGHDT, CDR2 YYEEEE. Trimming cost V 4 bases and J 4 bases, with 9 bases left between them. The CDR3 is 12 residues long. CDR3 in amino acids: CASSDTAYEQYF. The CDR3 DNA is TGTGCCAGCAGCGACACAGCTTACGAGCAGTACTTC.

The CDR3 nucleotides are TGTGCCAGTATTACGGTAGGGGTTTCATCTGAAGCTTTCTTT. Encoded protein: CASITVGVSSEAFF. The chain uses TRBV19 and TRBJ1-1; a weak D match, TRBD1 (5 bases). Trimming removed 7 bases at V and 6 bases at J, with 18 bases between. Germline V lookup: CDR1 LNHDA, CDR2 SQIVND (reference sequence). The CDR3 extends over 14 amino acids.

This chain joins TRBV2 and TRBJ1-1, with 8 bases identical to TRBD1. Germline loops: CDR1 SNHLY, CDR2 FYNNEI. The CDR3 is 15 amino acids. The J segment lost 1 base and the V segment lost 6 bases, leaving 7 bases of the junction unmatched. For the CDR3, the DNA is TGTGCCAGCAGCCGACAGGGGACCCCGAACACTGAAGCTTTCTTT. It yields the protein CASSRQGTPNTEAFF.

In its sample, this clone was seen once. This chain joins TRBV19 and TRBJ1-4; D might be TRBD1 (5 bases). CDR3 length: 15 residues. The V and J ends lost 5 bases and 3 bases respectively, with 13 bases between them. The germline V gene has CDR1 LNHDA and CDR2 SQIVND (reference sequence). CDR3 in amino acids: CASSESGLANEKLFF. CDR3 in DNA: TGTGCCAGTAGTGAATCAGGGCTCGCTAATGAAAAACTGTTTTTT.

The chain joins TRBV6-2 or TRBV6-3 to TRBJ2-4; 7 bases are shared with TRBD1. Germline CDR1 is MNHEY and CDR2 is SVGEGT. This CDR3 has 15 residues. V lost 6 bases, J lost 6 bases, and 11 bases stayed unmatched. The CDR3 DNA reads TGTGCCAGCAGCCGACAGGGTGTGACCAGAAACATTCAGTACTTC. Translation gives CASSRQGVTRNIQYF.